One sample yielded the 28 T cell receptor beta chains listed below, sequenced in a study of blood T cell repertoires in COVID-19. The assay was immunoSEQ multiplex PCR, and TCRdb's table has in-frame clones only and misses some. The sample carries about 180,000 clones, about four fifths recorded once. Sequencing input: peripheral blood. All receptors derive from a man aged 65 to 85 with active or convalescent COVID-19.

This clone was recorded a few times. The rearrangement uses TRBV6-5 and TRBJ1-3; D is ambiguous. From germline, CDR1 is MNHEY and CDR2 SVGAGI. This CDR3 comprises 16 residues. V gave up 0 bases and J gave up 0 bases, with 9 bases separating them. Here the CDR3 reads CASSYSGGNSGNTIYF. CDR3 in DNA: TGTGCCAGCAGTTACTCCGGCGGAAACTCTGGAAACACCATATATTTT.

The chain employs TRBV7-9 and TRBJ1-1; D possibly corresponds to TRBD1 (6 bases). This CDR3 comprises 15 residues. The V end was cut by 5 bases, the J end by 0 bases, with 13 bases between. Germline V gene sequence: CDR1 SEHNR, CDR2 FQNEAQ (reference sequence). CDR3 sequence: CASSADRRMNTEAFF. DNA of the CDR3: TGTGCCAGCAGCGCGGACAGACGAATGAACACTGAAGCTTTCTTT.

The chain joins TRBV11-3 to TRBJ2-1, with TRBD2 identical over 11 bases. Germline trimming cut 1 base from V and 5 bases from J; bases unmatched to any gene: 7. The germline CDR1 and CDR2 sequences are SGHNT and YENEEA. The CDR3 contains 17 residues. The chain's CDR3 is CASSLARVGLADNEQFF. CDR3 in DNA: TGTGCCAGCAGCTTAGCCCGGGTGGGACTAGCGGACAATGAGCAGTTCTTC.

The V and J genes are TRBV18 and TRBJ2-3, with TRBD1 identical over 7 bases. Trimming at V came to 4 bases and at J to 1 base, leaving 5 bases not matched to a gene. CDR1 and CDR2 (germline): KGHSH, LQKENI. This CDR3 has 15 residues. CDR3 amino acids: CASSLRGQGTDTQYF. In DNA, the CDR3 is TGTGCCAGCTCACTCAGAGGACAGGGCACAGATACGCAGTATTTT.

This clone was picked up one time. The CDR3 here is CASSGEGVNEQFF. In DNA, the CDR3 is TGTGCCAGCAGTGGAGAGGGAGTGAATGAGCAGTTCTTC. This rearrangement joins TRBV13 to TRBJ2-1; the D gene is possibly TRBD2 (5 bases). CDR3 length equals 13 residues. Germline CDR1 PRHDT, CDR2 FYEKMQ (reference sequence). Trimming pared 6 bases from V and 7 bases from J, leaving 13 bases between.

This chain connects TRBV11-2 to TRBJ2-1; no clear D gene. The CDR3 loop spans 13 amino acids. Germline loops: CDR1 SGHAT, CDR2 FQNNGV. The ends were cut back, 0 bases at V and 6 bases at J, with 6 bases in the middle. The CDR3 region is CASSLDLSNEQFF. CDR3 in DNA: TGTGCCAGCAGCTTAGACCTGAGCAATGAGCAGTTCTTC.

The chain has TRBV6-2 or TRBV6-3 and TRBJ2-3; TRBD2 aligns across 7 bases. This CDR3 contains 16 residues. Per germline, CDR1 MNHEY and CDR2 SVGEGT. After removal of 4 bases from V and 7 bases from J, the junction contained 14 bases not matched to a gene. The CDR3, as DNA: TGTGCCAGCAGTTTCACGCTGGGGGGGGGTATGAATACGCAGTATTTT. It encodes CASSFTLGGGMNTQYF.

The V gene is TRBV6-6, the J gene TRBJ2-1, with D possibly TRBD2 on 5 matching bases. V gave up 0 bases and J gave up 4 bases, with 7 bases separating them. Germline-derived CDR1 and CDR2 are MNHNY and SVGAGI (reference sequence). The CDR3 extends over 14 amino acids. The CDR3 region is CASSYSGDYNEQFF. The CDR3, as DNA: TGTGCCAGCAGTTACTCCGGGGATTACAATGAGCAGTTCTTC.

V usage is TRBV9 and J usage is TRBJ2-1; D call uncertain. CDR3 length: 10 residues. V shed 3 bases and J shed 9 bases, with 4 bases lying between them. Germline V gene data show CDR1 as SGDLS and CDR2 as YYNGEE. CDR3 in DNA: TGTGCCAGCAGCGGGGCTGAGCAGTTCTTC. Protein product: CASSGAEQFF.

V is TRBV11-3 and J is TRBJ1-1; D possibly corresponds to TRBD1 (6 bases). Trimming pared 5 bases from V and 4 bases from J, leaving 11 bases between. The CDR3 is made up of 13 amino acids. CDR1 is SGHNT and CDR2 is YENEEA in the germline V gene. As DNA, the CDR3 is TGTGCCAGCAGCACGACAGGTACCACTGAAGCTTTCTTT. Translation: CASSTTGTTEAFF.

This clone appeared once. The chain has TRBV3-1 (or the pseudogene TRBV3-2) and TRBJ1-3; D gene uncertain. The germline V and J ends were trimmed by 1 base and 0 bases, with 13 bases remaining between them. Germline assignment: CDR1 LGHDT and CDR2 YNNKEL (reference sequence). The CDR3 spans 17 residues. CDR3 amino acids: CASSQGVGGLSGNTIYF. The CDR3, as DNA: TGTGCCAGCAGCCAAGGAGTAGGAGGCCTCTCTGGAAACACCATATATTTT.

The chain couples TRBV11-2 to TRBJ2-7; D gene ambiguous. Germline V gene lookup returns CDR1 SGHAT and CDR2 FQNNGV. The CDR3 length is 10 residues. V was cut by 4 bases and J by 5 bases, with 3 bases left in between. CDR3 coding DNA: TGTGCCAGCAGCTCGGACGAGCAGTACTTC. It codes for CASSSDEQYF.

The chain recombines TRBV5-5 with TRBJ2-7, with D tentatively TRBD1 (6 bases). CDR1 SGHKS and CDR2 YYEKEE come from the germline V gene (reference sequence). Trimming took off 1 base at V and 5 bases at J, with 13 bases between the two ends. This CDR3 contains 14 residues. The CDR3 DNA is TGTGCCAGCAGCTTGTTGTACAGGGTGGACGAGCAGTACTTC. The encoded protein is CASSLLYRVDEQYF.

The chain combines TRBV5-1 with TRBJ2-7; 7 bases fit TRBD2. This CDR3 spans 15 amino acids. CDR1 and CDR2 from the germline V gene are SGHRS and YFSETQ. The V segment lost 5 bases and the J segment 5 bases; nucleotides outside the gene matches: 13. The CDR3 DNA reads as TGCGCCAGCAGACCTCAAGTGGGGGGGTCGGACGAGCAGTACTTC. It codes for CASRPQVGGSDEQYF.

The rearrangement links TRBV7-7 to TRBJ2-7; 7 bases align to TRBD2. CDR1 SSHAT and CDR2 FNYEAQ come from the germline V gene (reference sequence). Trimming took 0 bases from V and 6 from J; bases not matched to a gene: 5. CDR3 size: 14 residues. The DNA for the CDR3 is TGTGCCAGCAGCTTAGCGGCGACTAGCTCCGAGCAGTACTTC. Protein sequence: CASSLAATSSEQYF. Supplemented by reference TRBV7-7 and TRBJ2-7, the full variable domain reads GAGVSQSPRYKVTKRGQDVTLRCDPISSHATLYWYQQALGQGPEFLTYFNYEAQPDKSGLPSDRFSAERPEGSISTLTIQRTEQRDSAMYRCASSLAATSSEQYFGPGTRLTVT.

This rearrangement joins TRBV4-1 to TRBJ2-7; 10 bases agree with TRBD1. V shed 3 bases, J shed 3 bases, and the junction held 14 bases outside the gene matches. The CDR3 consists of 18 residues. CDR1 MGHRA and CDR2 YSYEKL come from the germline V gene. CDR3 sequence reads: CASSHPIPGTGDFYEQYF. Written as DNA, the CDR3 is TGCGCCAGCAGCCACCCGATTCCGGGGACAGGGGACTTCTACGAGCAGTACTTC.

The genes are TRBV30 and TRBJ1-3, with TRBD1 as a possible D gene (5 bases). Trimming took 2 bases from V and 2 from J, leaving 13 bases between them. The CDR3 totals 15 residues. Germline loops: CDR1 GTSNPN, CDR2 SVGIG (reference sequence). CDR3 in DNA: TGTGCCTGGAGTACGTCAGGGCTCCCTGGAAACACCATATATTTT. This encodes CAWSTSGLPGNTIYF.

In this sample, this clone turned up a few times. The chain is built from TRBV12-3 or TRBV12-4 and TRBJ1-2; 9 nucleotides match TRBD1. This CDR3 is 13 amino acids long. After removal of 4 bases from V and 13 bases from J, the junction contained 10 bases not matched to a gene. The DNA for the CDR3 is TGTGCCAGCAGTTACAGTCGTACAGGGGGCCCCACCTTC. Its protein is CASSYSRTGGPTF.

This clone was detected a few times. The chain recombines TRBV5-4 with TRBJ2-1; D gene ambiguous. Germline loops: CDR1 SGHNT, CDR2 YYREEE (reference sequence). This CDR3 has 14 amino acids. V dropped 4 bases and J dropped 5 bases, with 13 bases sitting between them. The CDR3 nucleotides read TGTGCCAGCAGCAGCCCTGCAAATGACAATGAGCAGTTCTTC. This codes for CASSSPANDNEQFF.

This clone showed up just a few times. The J gene is TRBJ1-4, the V gene TRBV9; the match to TRBD1 covers 8 bases. The CDR3 extends over 16 amino acids. The germline gives CDR1 SGDLS, CDR2 YYNGEE. V trimming: 0 bases; J trimming: 3 bases; junction bases outside the gene matches: 4. In nucleotides, the CDR3 is TGTGCCAGCAGCGTAGAAGACAGGGGTCCTAATGAAAAACTGTTTTTT. This codes for CASSVEDRGPNEKLFF.

V gene TRBV6-2 or TRBV6-3 combines with J gene TRBJ2-5; 15 nucleotides agree with TRBD2. The CDR3 spans 18 residues. The germline V gene encodes CDR1 MNHEY and CDR2 SVGEGT. V lost 0 bases and J lost 5; bases outside the gene matches: 7. This chain's CDR3 is CASSYSWTSGGALETQYF. DNA for the CDR3: TGTGCCAGCAGTTACTCCTGGACTAGCGGGGGGGCCCTGGAGACCCAGTACTTC.

The chain combines TRBV5-1 with TRBJ2-5; 8 bases align to TRBD2. Germline CDR1 reads SGHRS; CDR2 reads YFSETQ. J gave up 5 bases and V 2 bases, and 5 bases lay outside the gene matches. The CDR3 consists of 14 residues. The DNA for the CDR3 is TGCGCCAGCAGCTTTGGGACTAGAGAGGAGACCCAGTACTTC. This encodes CASSFGTREETQYF.

The gene calls are TRBV28 and TRBJ2-4, with D possibly TRBD2 on 6 matching bases. Trimming left V 5 bases short and J 5 bases short, with 16 bases between. Germline V CDR1 and CDR2: MDHEN, SYDVKM. This CDR3 contains 15 residues. CDR3 nucleotide sequence: TGTGCCAGCAGTGAACACGGGCGGGGTGAAAACATTCAGTACTTC. Translation gives CASSEHGRGENIQYF.

V usage is TRBV5-1 and J usage is TRBJ1-4, with TRBD1 identical over 8 bases. From germline, CDR1 is SGHRS and CDR2 YFSETQ. The CDR3 has 16 amino acids. V shed 4 bases and J 4 bases; nucleotides not matched to a gene: 9. The CDR3 coding sequence is TGCGCCAGCAGCCTACGGACAGGGAGGAATAATGAAAAACTGTTTTTT. This encodes CASSLRTGRNNEKLFF.

The rearrangement links TRBV2 to TRBJ1-1; a weak D match, TRBD1 (5 bases). From germline, CDR1 is SNHLY and CDR2 FYNNEI. The CDR3 extends over 15 amino acids. The V gene lost 2 bases and the J gene lost 1 base, with 11 bases spanning the gap. The chain's CDR3 is CASSEYGGSNTEAFF. Written as DNA, the CDR3 is TGTGCCAGCAGTGAATATGGGGGGTCGAACACTGAAGCTTTCTTT.

The V and J genes are TRBV2 and TRBJ2-7; D ambiguous. Trimming stripped 7 bases from V and 3 bases from J, with 19 bases between. In germline, CDR1 is SNHLY, CDR2 FYNNEI. The CDR3 is 15 amino acids. CDR3 DNA sequence: TGTGCCAGCACCCCAGGTGGCAGTCTAATCTACGAGCAGTACTTC. Its translation is CASTPGGSLIYEQYF.

The gene calls are TRBV18 and TRBJ2-3, with a tentative D call TRBD2 (6 bases). The V end was cut by 2 bases, the J end by 2 bases, with 8 bases between. Looked up from germline, CDR1 is KGHSH and CDR2 is LQKENI. The CDR3 is 14 amino acids. The CDR3 DNA reads as TGTGCCAGCTCACCAGGAGGGTCCACAGATACGCAGTATTTT. Translating gives CASSPGGSTDTQYF. Drawing the rest from reference TRBV18 and TRBJ2-3, the complete variable domain is NAGVMQNPRHLVRRRGQEARLRCSPMKGHSHVYWYRQLPEEGLKFMVYLQKENIIDESGMPKERFSAEFPKEGPSILRIQQVVRGDSAAYFCASSPGGSTDTQYFGPGTRLTVL.

The chain recombines TRBV6-1 with TRBJ2-5, with 7 bases that match TRBD2. This CDR3 region has 16 residues. Trimming at V came to 4 bases and at J to 1 base, leaving 9 bases not matched to a gene. Germline V gene sequence: CDR1 MNHNS, CDR2 SASEGT. In nucleotides, the CDR3 is TGTGCCAGCAGTGGGGCTCTAGCGGCCTCCCAAGAGACCCAGTACTTC. It codes for CASSGALAASQETQYF.